The present T cell receptor (beta chain) was sequenced within a study of OX40 agonist ivuxolimab in advanced cancers. Study overall: Those treated in dose escalation had hepatocellular carcinoma, melanoma, renal cell cancer or head and neck cancer. Of mixed ages from about 20 to 80 and averaging roughly 64 years, the group was about 86% male. Study results and caveats: Low normalized T-cell clonal expansion also characterized some of the nonresponders. Clones of CD4+ and CD8+ blood T cells grew by week 6 at doses of 0.1 to 3.0 mg/kg.

Germline CDR1 and CDR2: MNHEY and SMNVEV (reference sequence). CDR3 length: 16 amino acids. The V end was cut by 1 base, the J end by 1 base, with 10 bases between. TCRdb's table, derived via immunoSEQ multiplex PCR, lists solely in-frame clones and lacks some. The sample records almost 80,000 clones, roughly 84% being singletons. As concerns this clone: The antigen remains unidentified.

V and J are TRBV27 and TRBJ2-2; D unresolved. This TCR derives from an adult with an advanced solid tumor such as melanoma, head and neck, liver or kidney cancer. The specimen was CD4+ or CD8+ T cells sorted from blood, collected in a trial of the OX40 agonist ivuxolimab. Here the CDR3 DNA reads TGTGCCAGCAGTTTATATGTTGGCAGGAACACCGGGGAGCTGTTTTTT. Encoded protein: CASSLYVGRNTGELFF.